Presented here are 25 T cell receptor beta chains from one specimen sequenced in a study of OX40 agonist ivuxolimab in advanced cancers. TCRdb's table, derived via immunoSEQ multiplex PCR, lists solely in-frame clones and lacks some. Of about 100,000 clones in the sample, around nine tenths are singletons; the top ten hold about 1.6%. The sample in question was CD4+ or CD8+ T cells sorted from blood, obtained in a trial of the OX40 agonist ivuxolimab. The receptors were sampled from an adult with an advanced solid tumor such as melanoma, head and neck, liver or kidney cancer.

The chain has TRBV6-5 and TRBJ1-4; the D is unclear. Trimming stripped 3 bases from V and 0 bases from J, with 11 bases between. The germline V gene has CDR1 MNHEY and CDR2 SVGAGI. This CDR3 has 16 amino acids. The CDR3 DNA sequence: TGTGCCAGCAGTTATGCCTACAGAGCAACTAATGAAAAACTGTTTTTT. It specifies CASSYAYRATNEKLFF.

V is TRBV7-9 and J is TRBJ1-6; perhaps TRBD1 as D (5 bases). Trimming took off 1 base at V and 7 bases at J, with 11 bases between the two ends. Germline-derived CDR1 and CDR2 are SEHNR and FQNEAQ (reference sequence). This CDR3 spans 15 amino acids. The CDR3 DNA reads as TGTGCCAGCAGCTTAGTAGGGGTTGGGAATTCACCCCTCCACTTT. Protein sequence: CASSLVGVGNSPLHF.

This clone was recorded once. The chain employs TRBV4-2 and TRBJ2-7, with TRBD1 as a possible D gene (6 bases). There are 15 residues in the CDR3. Trimming removed 1 base at V and 3 bases at J, with 13 bases between. The V gene's germline CDR1 is LGHNA and CDR2 YNFKEQ. The CDR3 reads CASSQVGAMSYEQYF. As DNA, the CDR3 is TGTGCCAGCAGCCAAGTGGGGGCCATGAGCTACGAGCAGTACTTC.

V gene TRBV7-2 combines with J gene TRBJ2-3, with D hard to call. The V gene lost 5 bases and the J gene lost 2 bases, with 14 bases spanning the gap. From germline, CDR1 is SGHTA and CDR2 FQGNSA. This CDR3 spans 15 amino acids. CDR3 bases: TGTGCCAGCAGCCCTGTAGCAGAAACCACAGATACGCAGTATTTT. Translated: CASSPVAETTDTQYF.

This clone was counted a single time. The gene calls are TRBV21-1 and TRBJ2-5; TRBD2, the table's D call, was not compared with the DNA. TRBV21-1 is recorded as a pseudogene. The length of the CDR3 is 12 residues. The CDR3 DNA sequence: TGTGCCAGCAGCAAACCTGAAGAGACCCAGTACTTC. As protein: CASSKPEETQYF.

The chain couples TRBV6-5 to TRBJ2-5, with 8 positions matching TRBD2. V lost 0 bases, J lost 4 bases, and 7 bases stayed unmatched. The CDR3 has 16 amino acids. CDR1 is MNHEY and CDR2 is SVGAGI in the germline V gene. The CDR3 loop is CASSYSTSGGRETQYF. The CDR3 coding sequence is TGTGCCAGCAGTTACTCGACCAGCGGGGGAAGAGAGACCCAGTACTTC.

The chain has TRBV7-9 and TRBJ2-7; possible D gene TRBD1, 5 bases. Trimming left V 3 bases short and J 2 bases short, with 17 bases between. Germline V CDR1 and CDR2: SEHNR, FQNEAQ (reference sequence). The CDR3 extends over 16 amino acids. CDR3 amino acids: CASSFGSGANTYEQYF. DNA for the CDR3: TGTGCCAGCAGCTTCGGGTCTGGGGCCAATACCTACGAGCAGTACTTC.

The CDR3 loop reads CASSLSGEKDTQYF. CDR3 coding DNA: TGTGCCAGCTCACTTAGCGGGGAGAAAGATACGCAGTATTTT. J is TRBJ2-3 and V is TRBV18; 8 bases line up with TRBD2. The CDR3 has 14 residues. Germline V gives CDR1 KGHSH, CDR2 LQKENI. Germline trimming cut 4 bases from V and 5 bases from J; bases unmatched to any gene: 5.

CDR3 bases: TGTGCCGGGGGACGGACTAGCGGGGCAAATGAGCAGTTCTTC. It translates to CAGGRTSGANEQFF. The chain is built from TRBV6-1 and TRBJ2-1, with 12 bases aligning to TRBD2. The J segment lost 7 bases and the V segment lost 11 bases, leaving 9 bases of the junction unmatched. CDR3 length: 14 amino acids. The V gene's germline CDR1 is MNHNS and CDR2 SASEGT.

The chain combines TRBV18 with TRBJ1-1, with D perhaps TRBD1 (5 bases). Trimming took off 3 bases at V and 5 bases at J, with 16 bases between the two ends. The germline gives CDR1 KGHSH, CDR2 LQKENI. This CDR3 comprises 15 residues. CDR3 coding DNA: TGTGCCAGCTCACCCTCCCAGACGGAGGGGACTGAAGCTTTCTTT. Encoded protein: CASSPSQTEGTEAFF.

The V gene is TRBV5-6, the J gene TRBJ1-5, with D perhaps TRBD1 (6 bases). The germline V gene has CDR1 SGHDT and CDR2 YYEEEE. This CDR3 has 14 amino acids. The V end was cut by 1 base, the J end by 3 bases, with 8 bases between. The CDR3 region is CASSLTGFNQPQHF. CDR3 nucleotide sequence: TGTGCCAGCAGCTTGACAGGGTTCAATCAGCCCCAGCATTTT.

This clone has only one observation. The V and J genes are TRBV4-1 and TRBJ2-6; the D gene could be TRBD1 or TRBD2 (6 bases each). From germline, CDR1 is MGHRA and CDR2 YSYEKL. With 0 bases removed from V and 1 base from J, the gap between germline ends came to 16 bases. The CDR3 sequence is 19 residues long. The CDR3 protein is CASSQDRPRGVSGANVLTF. The CDR3, as DNA: TGCGCCAGCAGCCAAGACCGGCCTAGGGGGGTTTCTGGGGCCAACGTCCTGACTTTC.

This sequence joins TRBV29-1 and TRBJ2-3; TRBD2 matches at 10 bases. The CDR3 spans 15 residues. Germline V gene data show CDR1 as SQVTM and CDR2 as ANQGSEA. The V gene end was trimmed by 7 bases and the J gene end by 4 bases; junction bases not matched to a gene: 11. The CDR3 nucleotides read TGCAGCGCCACCCGGACTAGCGGACGAGCAGATACGCAGTATTTT. Translated, it gives CSATRTSGRADTQYF.

This CDR3 reads CASSDRPSRGLQETQYF. In nucleotides, the CDR3 is TGTGCCAGCAGTGACCGCCCCTCCAGGGGGCTCCAAGAGACCCAGTACTTC. The V gene is TRBV25-1, the J gene TRBJ2-5, with 8 bases lining up with TRBD1. Germline V CDR1 and CDR2: MGHDK, SYGVNS. There are 17 residues in the CDR3. Unmatched junction bases numbered 10, after V lost 3 bases and J lost 1 base.

In its sample, this clone ranks as medium-sized. The chain combines TRBV7-2 with TRBJ2-3; no firm D call. The CDR3 runs to 14 residues. Trimming cost V 0 bases and J 2 bases, with 6 bases left between them. CDR1 SGHTA and CDR2 FQGNSA come from the germline V gene. CDR3 sequence reads: CASSLASITDTQYF. In DNA form, the CDR3 reads TGTGCCAGCAGCTTAGCATCGATCACAGATACGCAGTATTTT.

This chain links TRBV29-1 with TRBJ1-2, with TRBD1 identical over 9 bases. Germline CDR1 reads SQVTM; CDR2 reads ANQGSEA. The CDR3 runs 11 residues. The J segment lost 8 bases and the V segment lost 7 bases, leaving 5 bases of the junction unmatched. In DNA form, the CDR3 reads TGCAGCGCCACAGGACAGGGGGGCTACACCTTC. This encodes CSATGQGGYTF.

The chain couples TRBV7-3 to TRBJ2-3; D is unresolved. Trimming cost V 2 bases and J 9 bases, with 15 bases left between them. Germline values: CDR1 SGHTA, CDR2 FQGTGA. The CDR3 has 14 amino acids. The CDR3 DNA reads TGTGCCAGCAGCTTAGAGGTCGGGTCTTGGACGCAGTATTTT. Protein product: CASSLEVGSWTQYF.

V is TRBV7-2 and J is TRBJ1-3; D gene unclear. This CDR3 has 12 amino acids. The germline V gene encodes CDR1 SGHTA and CDR2 FQGNSA. V was pared by 4 bases and J by 0 bases, with 1 base between. The CDR3 DNA is TGTGCCAGCAGCTACTCTGGAAACACCATATATTTT. This codes for CASSYSGNTIYF.

The sample holds one count of this clone. The chain joins TRBV5-1 to TRBJ1-1, with 9 bases identical to TRBD1. This CDR3 comprises 13 residues. The germline CDR1 and CDR2 sequences are SGHRS and YFSETQ. V was pared by 4 bases and J by 11 bases, with 9 bases of the junction left unmatched. This CDR3 reads CASSADSGQGAFF. CDR3 DNA: TGCGCCAGCAGCGCAGACTCGGGACAGGGTGCTTTCTTT.

The chain uses TRBV7-9 and TRBJ1-1; D is ambiguous. V was trimmed by 3 bases and J by 6 bases, leaving 8 bases between them. CDR3 length: 12 residues. The germline CDR1 and CDR2 sequences are SEHNR and FQNEAQ (reference sequence). The CDR3 coding sequence is TGTGCCAGCAGCTTTAGTAGGTCTGAAGCTTTCTTT. Its translation: CASSFSRSEAFF.

The chain employs TRBV25-1 and TRBJ2-1; 13 bases are a match to TRBD2. J gave up 15 bases and V 6 bases, and 11 bases lay outside the gene matches. Germline lookup yields CDR1 MGHDK and CDR2 SYGVNS. The CDR3 is 14 residues long. CDR3 DNA sequence: TGTGCCAGCAGACCGGGACTAGCGGGGATCAGACCGTTCTTC. It specifies CASRPGLAGIRPFF.

The J gene is TRBJ2-3, the V gene TRBV27; 10 positions agree with TRBD1. The J segment lost 7 bases and the V segment lost 2 bases, leaving 6 bases of the junction unmatched. Germline CDR1 and CDR2: MNHEY and SMNVEV (reference sequence). CDR3 size: 15 residues. The DNA for the CDR3 is TGTGCCAGCAGTTTACTCGGGGACAGGGGTAATACGCAGTATTTT. It specifies CASSLLGDRGNTQYF.

The rearrangement uses TRBV7-3 and TRBJ2-2, with D uncertain. Germline V CDR1 and CDR2: SGHTA, FQGTGA. The CDR3 loop spans 14 amino acids. Trimming removed 2 bases at V and 1 base at J, with 5 bases between. The CDR3 DNA follows: TGTGCCAGCAGCTTACAGGTGAACACCGGGGAGCTGTTTTTT. Its protein product is CASSLQVNTGELFF.

The chain joins TRBV18 to TRBJ2-5; D possibly uses TRBD1 or TRBD2 (6 bases each). Germline V lookup: CDR1 KGHSH, CDR2 LQKENI. V was trimmed by 2 bases and J by 4 bases, leaving 11 bases between them. This CDR3 region has 14 residues. CDR3 DNA: TGTGCCAGCTCACCAGGGGGGCCCGGAGAGACCCAGTACTTC. This gives the protein CASSPGGPGETQYF.

The CDR3 DNA is TGTGCCAGCAGCAAAGGGTTTGGGGGCTACACCTTC. Residues: CASSKGFGGYTF. The V gene is TRBV21-1, the J gene TRBJ1-2. TRBV21-1 is noted as a pseudogene. CDR3 length: 12 amino acids.